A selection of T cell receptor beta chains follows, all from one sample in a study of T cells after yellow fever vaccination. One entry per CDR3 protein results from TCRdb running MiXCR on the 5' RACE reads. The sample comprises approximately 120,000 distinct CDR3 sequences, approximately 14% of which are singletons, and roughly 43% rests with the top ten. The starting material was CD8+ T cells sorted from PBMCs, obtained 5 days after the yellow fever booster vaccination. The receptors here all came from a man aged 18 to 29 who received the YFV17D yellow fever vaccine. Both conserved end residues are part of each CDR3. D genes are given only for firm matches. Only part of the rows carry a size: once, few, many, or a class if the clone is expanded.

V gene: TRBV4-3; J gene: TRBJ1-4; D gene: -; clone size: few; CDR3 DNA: TGCGCCAGCAGCCAAGCGTTAGAGGCTGGGGATGAAAAACTGTTTTTT; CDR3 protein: CASSQALEAGDEKLFF
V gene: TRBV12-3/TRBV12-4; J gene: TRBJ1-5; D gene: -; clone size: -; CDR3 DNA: TGTGCCAGCAGTTTAGAGGGTGCACTCAATCAGCCCCAGCATTTT; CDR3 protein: CASSLEGALNQPQHF
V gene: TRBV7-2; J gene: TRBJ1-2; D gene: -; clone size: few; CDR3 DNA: TGTGCCAGCAGCAACTTCTATGGCTACACCTTC; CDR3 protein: CASSNFYGYTF
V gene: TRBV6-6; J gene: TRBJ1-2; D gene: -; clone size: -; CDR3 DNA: TGTGCCAGCTGTATGGGGAGGGGGAATGGCTACACCTTC; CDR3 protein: CASCMGRGNGYTF
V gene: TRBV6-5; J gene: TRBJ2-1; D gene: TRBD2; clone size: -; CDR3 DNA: TGTGCCAGCAGCTACTCGACTAGCCCCGATGAGCAGTTCTTC; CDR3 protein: CASSYSTSPDEQFF
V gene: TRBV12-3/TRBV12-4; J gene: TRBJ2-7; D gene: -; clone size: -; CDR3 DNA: TGTGCCAGCAGGACCGGGACGGCGACCTACGAGCAGTACTTC; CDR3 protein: CASRTGTATYEQYF
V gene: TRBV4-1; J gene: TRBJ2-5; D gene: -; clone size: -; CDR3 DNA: TGCGCCAGCAGCCAGGACGGGGGGACCCAGTACTTC; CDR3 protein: CASSQDGGTQYF
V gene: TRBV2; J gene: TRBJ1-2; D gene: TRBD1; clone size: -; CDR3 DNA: TGTGCCAGCAGTGAAGCGGACAGGGGATCCCTGGACTATGGCTACACCTTC; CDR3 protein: CASSEADRGSLDYGYTF
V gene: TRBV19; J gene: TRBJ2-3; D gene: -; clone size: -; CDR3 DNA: TGTGCCAGTAGTATAAATCAGTTGGGCACAGATACGCAGTATTTT; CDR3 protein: CASSINQLGTDTQYF
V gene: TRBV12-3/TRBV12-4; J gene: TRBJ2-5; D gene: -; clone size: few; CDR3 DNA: TGTGCCAGCAGTTTAGAAGGGTTTGGGACCCAGTACTTC; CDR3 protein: CASSLEGFGTQYF
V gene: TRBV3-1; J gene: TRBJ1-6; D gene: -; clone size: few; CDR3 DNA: TGTGCCAGCAGCCAAGATTGGGGATCGGAGAATTCACCCCTCCACTTT; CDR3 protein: CASSQDWGSENSPLHF
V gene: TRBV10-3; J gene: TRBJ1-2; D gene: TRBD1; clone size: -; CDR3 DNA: TGTGCCATCAGTGGGGACGACAGGGGAGGAGTGGATGGCTACACCTTC; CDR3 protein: CAISGDDRGGVDGYTF
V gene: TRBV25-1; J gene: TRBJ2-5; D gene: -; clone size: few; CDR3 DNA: TGTGCCAGCAGCATGTCGGGGGCCGGAGAGACCCAGTACTTC; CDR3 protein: CASSMSGAGETQYF
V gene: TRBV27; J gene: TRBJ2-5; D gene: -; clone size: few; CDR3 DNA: TGTGCCCCCGAGGACGGGGGCGGGGAGACCCAGTACTTC; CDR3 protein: CAPEDGGGETQYF
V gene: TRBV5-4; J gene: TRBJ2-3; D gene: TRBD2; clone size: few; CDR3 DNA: TGTGCCAGCAGCTTGGAAGGTAGCGGGGGCGTAGATACGCAGTATTTT; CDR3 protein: CASSLEGSGGVDTQYF
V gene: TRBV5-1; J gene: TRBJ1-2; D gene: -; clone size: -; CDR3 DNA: TGCGCCAGCAGCCCGCATTTTTCACAGCTTATCTATGGCTACACCTTC; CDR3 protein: CASSPHFSQLIYGYTF
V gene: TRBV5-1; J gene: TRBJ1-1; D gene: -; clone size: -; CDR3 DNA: TGCGCCAGCAGCTTGGCTGGGCAGGGCGGGGGTGAAGCTTTCTTT; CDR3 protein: CASSLAGQGGGEAFF
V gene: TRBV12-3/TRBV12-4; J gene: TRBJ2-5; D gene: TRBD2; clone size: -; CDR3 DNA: TGTGCCAGCAGTCCCCCACTAGCGGGGAAGGAAGAGACCCAGTACTTC; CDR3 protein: CASSPPLAGKEETQYF
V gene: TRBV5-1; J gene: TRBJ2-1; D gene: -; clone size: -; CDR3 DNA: TGCGCCAGCAGTTTGAAAACAGGAGTCTACAATGAGCAGTTCTTC; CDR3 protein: CASSLKTGVYNEQFF
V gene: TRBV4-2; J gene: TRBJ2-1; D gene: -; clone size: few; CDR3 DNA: TGTGCCAGCAGCCCCCCGGGGGGCCCTGGGGAGCAGTTCTTC; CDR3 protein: CASSPPGGPGEQFF
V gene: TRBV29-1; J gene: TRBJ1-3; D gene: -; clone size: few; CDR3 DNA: TGCAGCGTTGACCAGGGTTCGGGCACCATATATTTT; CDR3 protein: CSVDQGSGTIYF
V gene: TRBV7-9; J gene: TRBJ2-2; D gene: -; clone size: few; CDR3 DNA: TGTGCCAGCAGCTTTACCCCTATCAACACCGGGGAGCTGTTTTTT; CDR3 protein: CASSFTPINTGELFF
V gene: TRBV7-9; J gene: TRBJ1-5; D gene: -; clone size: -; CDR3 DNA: TGTGCCAGCAGCTTAAGTACTAAGGATGGGAGCAATCAGCCCCAGCATTTT; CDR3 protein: CASSLSTKDGSNQPQHF
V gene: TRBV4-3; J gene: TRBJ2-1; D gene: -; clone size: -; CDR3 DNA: TGCGCCAGCAGCCAAGATGGGGCTAGCGATTACAATGAGCAGTTCTTC; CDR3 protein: CASSQDGASDYNEQFF
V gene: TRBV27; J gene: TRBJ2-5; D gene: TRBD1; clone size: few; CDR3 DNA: TGTGCCAGCAGTTACGAGGGGACAGGGGCGGAGACCCAGTACTTC; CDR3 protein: CASSYEGTGAETQYF
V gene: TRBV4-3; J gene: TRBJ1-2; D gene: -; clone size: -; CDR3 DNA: TGCGCCAGCAGCCAAGAGAACAGCGTAGGCTACACCTTC; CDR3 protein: CASSQENSVGYTF
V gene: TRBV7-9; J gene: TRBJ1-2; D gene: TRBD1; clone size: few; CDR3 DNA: TGTGCCAGCAGCCGAGCGGGACAGGGGATCTATGGCTACACCTTC; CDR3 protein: CASSRAGQGIYGYTF
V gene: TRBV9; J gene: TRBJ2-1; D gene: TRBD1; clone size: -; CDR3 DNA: TGTGCCAGCAGCGTAGGGAAGGGGACAGGGGCGGATGAGCAGTTCTTC; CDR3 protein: CASSVGKGTGADEQFF
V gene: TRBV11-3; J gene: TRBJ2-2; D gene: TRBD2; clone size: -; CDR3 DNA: TGTGCCAGCAGCTCCCCGGCGGGGGGTCGCGGTACCGGGGAGCTGTTTTTT; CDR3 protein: CASSSPAGGRGTGELFF
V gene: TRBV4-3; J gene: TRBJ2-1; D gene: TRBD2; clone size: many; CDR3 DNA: TGCGCCAGCAGCCAAGGACTAGCGGGGGGGAATGAGCAGTTCTTC; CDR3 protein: CASSQGLAGGNEQFF
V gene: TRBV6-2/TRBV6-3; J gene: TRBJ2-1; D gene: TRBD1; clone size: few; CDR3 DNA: TGTGCCAGCAGTTACTCGGGACAGGGGAGGGTCTTTATTCAGTTCTTC; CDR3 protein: CASSYSGQGRVFIQFF
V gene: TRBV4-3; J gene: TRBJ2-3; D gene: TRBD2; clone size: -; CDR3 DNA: TGCGCCAGCAGCCAAGATAGGCCTAGCGGGGCTGCAGATACGCAGTATTTT; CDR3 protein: CASSQDRPSGAADTQYF
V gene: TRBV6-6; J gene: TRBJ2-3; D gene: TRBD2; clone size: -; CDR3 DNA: TGTGCCAGCAGTTACGGGACTAGCGGGGTTCTGTTC; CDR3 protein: CASSYGTSGVLF
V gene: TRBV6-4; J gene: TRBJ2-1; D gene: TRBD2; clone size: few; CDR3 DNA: TGTGCCAGCAGTGACTCGGGGGGGTCCCCACACTTC; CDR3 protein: CASSDSGGSPHF
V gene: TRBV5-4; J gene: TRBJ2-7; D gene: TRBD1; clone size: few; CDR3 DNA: TGTGCCAGCAGCTTGGGACAGGGCTCCTACGAGCAGTACTTC; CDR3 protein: CASSLGQGSYEQYF
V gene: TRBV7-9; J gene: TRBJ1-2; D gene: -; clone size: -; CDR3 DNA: TGTGCCAGCAGCTTAGGTGGCAGTGGGTATGGCTACGCCTTC; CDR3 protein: CASSLGGSGYGYAF
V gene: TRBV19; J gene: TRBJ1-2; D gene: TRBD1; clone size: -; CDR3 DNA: TGTGCCAGTGGGACAGGGTCGCGGTATGGCTACACCTTC; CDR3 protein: CASGTGSRYGYTF
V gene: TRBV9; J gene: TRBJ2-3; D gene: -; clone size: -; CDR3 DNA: TGTGCCAGCAGCGTAGCAGGGGGGGGGCGCACAGATACGCAGTATTTT; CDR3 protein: CASSVAGGGRTDTQYF
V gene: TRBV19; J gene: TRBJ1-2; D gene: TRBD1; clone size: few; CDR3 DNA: TGTGCCAGTAGTCAGGGGGCGAATGGCTACACCTTC; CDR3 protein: CASSQGANGYTF
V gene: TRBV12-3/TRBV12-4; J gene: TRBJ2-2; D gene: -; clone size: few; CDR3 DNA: TGTGCCAGCAGCCACATCGACGGATCCACCGGGGAGCTGTTTTTT; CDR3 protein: CASSHIDGSTGELFF
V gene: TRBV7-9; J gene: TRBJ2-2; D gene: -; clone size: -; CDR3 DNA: TGTGCCAGCAGCTTAGGGGCGGGCACCGGGGAGCTGTTTTTT; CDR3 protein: CASSLGAGTGELFF
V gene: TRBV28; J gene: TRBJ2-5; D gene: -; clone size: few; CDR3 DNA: TGTGCCAGCAGTTTAGCGGCCGGCCAAGAAGAGACCCAGTACTTC; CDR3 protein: CASSLAAGQEETQYF
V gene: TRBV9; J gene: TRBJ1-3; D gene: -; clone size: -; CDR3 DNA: TGTGCCAGCAGCGTAGAGGGGGGTTCGGGAAACACCATATATTTT; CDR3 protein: CASSVEGGSGNTIYF
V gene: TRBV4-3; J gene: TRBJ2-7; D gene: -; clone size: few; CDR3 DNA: TGCGCCAGCAGCCAAGGGATGGCCTACGAGCAGTACTTC; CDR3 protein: CASSQGMAYEQYF
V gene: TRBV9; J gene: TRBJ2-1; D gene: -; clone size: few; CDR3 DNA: TGTGCCAGCAGCGTAGAGGGCACAGTGAATGAGCAGTTCTTC; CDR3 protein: CASSVEGTVNEQFF
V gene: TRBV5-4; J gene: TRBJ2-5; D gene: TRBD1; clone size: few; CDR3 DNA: TGTGCCAGCAGCTATACCGGGACAGGGGATGAGACCCAGTACTTC; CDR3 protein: CASSYTGTGDETQYF
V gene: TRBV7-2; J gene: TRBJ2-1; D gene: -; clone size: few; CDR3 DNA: TGTGCCAGCAGCCCAGGGCCTACCCGGGATGAGCAGTTCTTC; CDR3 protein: CASSPGPTRDEQFF
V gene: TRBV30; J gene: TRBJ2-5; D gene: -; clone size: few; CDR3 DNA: TGTGCCTGGAGTGTATATACAGGGAGGGAGACCCAGTACTTC; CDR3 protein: CAWSVYTGRETQYF
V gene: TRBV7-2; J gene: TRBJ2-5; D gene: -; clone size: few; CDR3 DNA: TGTGCCAGCAGCTTATACAGGGCGAGGGAGACCCAGTACTTC; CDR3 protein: CASSLYRARETQYF
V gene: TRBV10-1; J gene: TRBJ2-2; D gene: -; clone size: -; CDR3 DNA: TGCGCCAGCAGTAAGACAGATACCCTTTCGAACACCGGGGAGCTGTTTTTT; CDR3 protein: CASSKTDTLSNTGELFF
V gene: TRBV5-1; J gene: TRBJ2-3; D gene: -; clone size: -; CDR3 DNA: TGCGCCAGCAGCTTCCGGGGGCGCGGGGGCACAGATACGCAGTATTTT; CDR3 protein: CASSFRGRGGTDTQYF
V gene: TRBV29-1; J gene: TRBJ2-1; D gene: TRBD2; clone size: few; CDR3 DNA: TGCAGCGTTGAAGATGGGCGGGGGGAGAGGAATGAGCAGTTCTTC; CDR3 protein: CSVEDGRGERNEQFF
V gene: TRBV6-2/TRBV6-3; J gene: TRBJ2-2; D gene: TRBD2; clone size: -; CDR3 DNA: TGTGCCAGCAGTCACGCCCCTTCTAGCGGGGGTCGCACCGGGGAGCTGTTTTTT; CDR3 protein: CASSHAPSSGGRTGELFF
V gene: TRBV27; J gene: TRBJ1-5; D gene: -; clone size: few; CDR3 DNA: TGTGCCAGCAGTTTATCCGCGGGGAGCAATCAGCCCCAGCATTTT; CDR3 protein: CASSLSAGSNQPQHF
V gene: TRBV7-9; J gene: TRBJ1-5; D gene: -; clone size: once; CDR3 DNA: TGTGCCAGCAGCTCGTCAGGGATTGGGGTCAATCAGCCCCAGCATTTT; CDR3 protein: CASSSSGIGVNQPQHF
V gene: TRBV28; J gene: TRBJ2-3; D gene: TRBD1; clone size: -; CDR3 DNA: TGTGCCAGCAGTCCGTCGACAGGGGCCACAGATACGCAGTATTTT; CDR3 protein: CASSPSTGATDTQYF
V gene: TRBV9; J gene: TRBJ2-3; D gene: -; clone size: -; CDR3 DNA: TGTGCCAGCAGCGTAGAGGCCGGAGACGGCACAGATACGCAGTATTTT; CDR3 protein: CASSVEAGDGTDTQYF
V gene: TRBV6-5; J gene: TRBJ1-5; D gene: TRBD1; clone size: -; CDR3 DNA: TGTGCCAGCAGTTGGGGACAGGGAGGTCAGCCCCAGCATTTT; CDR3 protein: CASSWGQGGQPQHF